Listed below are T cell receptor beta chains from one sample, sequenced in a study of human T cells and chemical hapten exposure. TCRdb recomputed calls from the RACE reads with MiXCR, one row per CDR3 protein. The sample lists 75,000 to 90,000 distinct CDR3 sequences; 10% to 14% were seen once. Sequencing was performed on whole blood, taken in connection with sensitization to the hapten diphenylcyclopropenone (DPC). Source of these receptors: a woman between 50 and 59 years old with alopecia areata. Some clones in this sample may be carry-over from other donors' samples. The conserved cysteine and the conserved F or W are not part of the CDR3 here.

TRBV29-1	SVGRDSGYEQY
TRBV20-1	SAPGGDGTDTQY
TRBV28	ASSLPVRSNQPQH
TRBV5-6	ASTRTGSSGANVLT
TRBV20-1	SATDRTLGGNQPQH
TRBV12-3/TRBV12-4	ASSLEVEQY
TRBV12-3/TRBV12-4	ASSLRAGSYNEQF
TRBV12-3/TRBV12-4	ASSLGTAPNQPQH
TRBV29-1	SVGRTGGYYNEQF
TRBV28	ASRNTGVRNQPQH
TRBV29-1	SVKTGGGREKLF
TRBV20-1	SARDPLAGGRGYEQY
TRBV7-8	ASSFQGETQY
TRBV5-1	ASSPGGTHVYEQY
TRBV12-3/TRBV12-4	AIGTAGRGYT
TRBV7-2	ASSSRAGEQY
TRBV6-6	ASSYPNTEAF
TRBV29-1	SVEGLSYRDEQF
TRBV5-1	ASSLGDRVTHEQF
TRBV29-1	SVEEQGSGANVLT
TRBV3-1	ATLFGNTIY
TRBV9	ASSVRASGRVADTQY
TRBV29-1	SVPRGQETQY